This T cell receptor (beta chain) was obtained from a study of T cells in Graves' hyperthyroidism and ophthalmopathy. The study excluded patients with uncontrolled infection, other autoimmune disease, pregnancy or lactation. For this clonotype: As yet, its antigen is unknown.

Broader study findings: Most thyroid clonotypes expanded above 0.001 were also detected in blood.

The CDR3 contains 17 residues. The junction had 6 bases not matched to a gene; V was cut back by 5 bases and J by 2 bases. Germline V gene lookup returns CDR1 SGHTA and CDR2 FQGTGA. It was RNA transcripts that yielded the amplified TCR beta CDR3 regions. The study used the HTBI primer set for a first-round RT-PCR of the TCR CDR3. TCRdb re-called the multiplex PCR reads with MiXCR, one entry per CDR3 protein. In the table there are under 400,000 distinct CDR3 sequences, around 15% of which are singletons. The clonotype originates from a woman in her sixties with Graves' ophthalmopathy. Sample: blood. J is TRBJ2-7 and V is TRBV7-3, with TRBD2 matching 16 bases. The CDR3 nucleotides are TGTGCCAGCAGCCCCCCGGGACTAGCGGGAGGGGCCTACGAGCAGTACTTC. As protein: CASSPPGLAGGAYEQYF.